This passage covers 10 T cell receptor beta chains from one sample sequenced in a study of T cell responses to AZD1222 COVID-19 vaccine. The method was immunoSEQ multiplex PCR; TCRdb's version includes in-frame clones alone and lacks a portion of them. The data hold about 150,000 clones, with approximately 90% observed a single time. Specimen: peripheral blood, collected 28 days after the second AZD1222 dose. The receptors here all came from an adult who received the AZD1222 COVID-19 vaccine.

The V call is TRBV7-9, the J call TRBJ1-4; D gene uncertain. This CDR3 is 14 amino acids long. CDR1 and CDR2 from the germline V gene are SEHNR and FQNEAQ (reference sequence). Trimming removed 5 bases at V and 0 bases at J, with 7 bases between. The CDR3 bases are TGTGCCAGCAGCGACCGTGCAACTAATGAAAAACTGTTTTTT. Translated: CASSDRATNEKLFF.

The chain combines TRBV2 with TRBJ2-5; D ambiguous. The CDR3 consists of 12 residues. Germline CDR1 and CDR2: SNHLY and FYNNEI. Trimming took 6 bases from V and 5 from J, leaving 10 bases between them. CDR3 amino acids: CASSRDVETQYF. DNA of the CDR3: TGTGCCAGCAGCCGCGACGTCGAGACCCAGTACTTC.

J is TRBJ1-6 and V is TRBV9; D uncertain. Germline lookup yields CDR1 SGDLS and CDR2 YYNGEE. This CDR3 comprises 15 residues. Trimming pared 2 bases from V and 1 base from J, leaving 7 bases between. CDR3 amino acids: CASSVGQSYNSPLHF. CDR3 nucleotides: TGTGCCAGCAGCGTGGGCCAGTCCTATAATTCACCCCTCCACTTT.

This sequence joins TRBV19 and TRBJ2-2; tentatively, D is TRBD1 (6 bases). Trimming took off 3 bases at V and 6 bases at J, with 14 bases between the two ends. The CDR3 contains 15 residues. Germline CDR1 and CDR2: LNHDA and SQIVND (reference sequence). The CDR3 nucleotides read TGTGCCAGTAGTATTTTGGGGGCTCGGGCCGGGGAGCTGTTTTTT. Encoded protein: CASSILGARAGELFF.

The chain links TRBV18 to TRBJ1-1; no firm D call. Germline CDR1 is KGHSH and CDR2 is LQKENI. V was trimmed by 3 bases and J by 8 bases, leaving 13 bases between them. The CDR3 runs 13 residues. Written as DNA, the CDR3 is TGTGCCAGCTCACCGGGGAGATCCACCGAAGCTTTCTTT. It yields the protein CASSPGRSTEAFF. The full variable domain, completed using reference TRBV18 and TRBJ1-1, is NAGVMQNPRHLVRRRGQEARLRCSPMKGHSHVYWYRQLPEEGLKFMVYLQKENIIDESGMPKERFSAEFPKEGPSILRIQQVVRGDSAAYFCASSPGRSTEAFFGQGTRLTVV.

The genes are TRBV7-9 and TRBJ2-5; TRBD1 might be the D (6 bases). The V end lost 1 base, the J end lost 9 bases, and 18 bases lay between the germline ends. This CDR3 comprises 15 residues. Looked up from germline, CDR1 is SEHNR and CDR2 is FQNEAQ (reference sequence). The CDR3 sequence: CASSLGGQPVAAQYF. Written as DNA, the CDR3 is TGTGCCAGCAGCTTAGGGGGGCAGCCCGTTGCGGCCCAGTACTTC. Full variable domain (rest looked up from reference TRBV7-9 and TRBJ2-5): DTGVSQNPRHKITKRGQNVTFRCDPISEHNRLYWYRQTLGQGPEFLTYFQNEAQLEKSRLLSDRFSAERPKGSFSTLEIQRTEQGDSAMYLCASSLGGQPVAAQYFGPGTRLLVL.

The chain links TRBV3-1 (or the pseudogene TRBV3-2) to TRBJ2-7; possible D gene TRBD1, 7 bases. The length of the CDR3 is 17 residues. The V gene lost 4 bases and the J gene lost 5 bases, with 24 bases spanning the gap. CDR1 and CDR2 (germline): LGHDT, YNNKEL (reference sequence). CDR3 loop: CASSRYVDHGGGNEQYF. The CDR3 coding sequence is TGTGCCAGCAGCCGTTACGTAGACCACGGAGGGGGCAACGAGCAGTACTTC.

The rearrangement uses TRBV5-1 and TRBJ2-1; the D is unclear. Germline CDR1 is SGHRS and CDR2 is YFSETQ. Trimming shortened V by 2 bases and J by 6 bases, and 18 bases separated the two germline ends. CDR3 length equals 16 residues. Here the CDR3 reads CASSFRFRQGPNEQFF. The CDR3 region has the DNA TGCGCCAGCAGCTTCAGATTCCGCCAAGGTCCCAATGAGCAGTTCTTC.

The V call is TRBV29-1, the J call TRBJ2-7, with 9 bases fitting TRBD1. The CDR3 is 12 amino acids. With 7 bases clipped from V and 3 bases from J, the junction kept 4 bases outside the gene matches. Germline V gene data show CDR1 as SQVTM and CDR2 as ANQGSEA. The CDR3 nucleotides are TGCAGCGCAAGGACAGGGGTCTACGAGCAGTACTTC. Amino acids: CSARTGVYEQYF.

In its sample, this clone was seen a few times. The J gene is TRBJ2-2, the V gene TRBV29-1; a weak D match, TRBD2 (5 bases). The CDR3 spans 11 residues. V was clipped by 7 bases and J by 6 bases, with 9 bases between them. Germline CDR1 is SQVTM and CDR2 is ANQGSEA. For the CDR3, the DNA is TGCAGCGCGCGCGGGTCCGGGGAGCTGTTTTTT. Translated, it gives CSARGSGELFF.